This entry features one TCR beta chain sequence. What it binds is not known. The CDR3 runs 14 residues. V lost 0 bases and J lost 8, with 12 bases in between. Germline-derived CDR1 and CDR2 are SGHTA and FQGNSA. The data stem from a study of T cell responses to AZD1222 COVID-19 vaccine. Overall study findings and caveats: A mostly white British donor set with more females was recruited, and clonal diversity was possibly underestimated. CD4 TCRs linked to vaccination spanned spike, dominating at 160-218 and 743-854. Baseline seropositives among AZD1222 recipients totaled only five to seven.

TCRdb keeps only in-frame clones here, not all; method: immunoSEQ multiplex PCR. The table shows about 81,000 clones, with approximately 89% occurring only once. This specimen was peripheral blood, taken 28 days after the second AZD1222 dose. This sequence originates from an adult who received the AZD1222 COVID-19 vaccine. The chain couples TRBV7-2 to TRBJ2-3, with D hard to call. The CDR3 nucleotides are TGTGCCAGCAGCTTAGCGGGTGGCCTAGGTACGCAGTATTTT. Its protein product is CASSLAGGLGTQYF.